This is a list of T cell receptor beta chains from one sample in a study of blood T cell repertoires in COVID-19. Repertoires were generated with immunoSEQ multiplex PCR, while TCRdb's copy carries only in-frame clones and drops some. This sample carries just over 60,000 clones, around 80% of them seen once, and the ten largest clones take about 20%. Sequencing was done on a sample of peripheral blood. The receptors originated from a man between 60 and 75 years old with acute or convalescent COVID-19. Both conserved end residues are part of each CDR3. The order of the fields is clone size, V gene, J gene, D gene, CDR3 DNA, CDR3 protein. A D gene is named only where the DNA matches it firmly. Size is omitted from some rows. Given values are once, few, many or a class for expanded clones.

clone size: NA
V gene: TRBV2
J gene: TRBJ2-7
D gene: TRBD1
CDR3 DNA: TGTGCCGCCCAAGGGGGCCACGAGCAGTACTTC
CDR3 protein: CAAQGGHEQYF

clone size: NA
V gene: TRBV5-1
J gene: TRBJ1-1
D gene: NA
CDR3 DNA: TGCGCCAGCAGCTTGGCCCCAGGGTCCGACACTGAAGCTTTCTTT
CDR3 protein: CASSLAPGSDTEAFF

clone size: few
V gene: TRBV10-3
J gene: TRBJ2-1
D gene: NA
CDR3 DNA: TGTGCCACTGGGGCGGACAATGAGCAGTTCTTC
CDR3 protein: CATGADNEQFF

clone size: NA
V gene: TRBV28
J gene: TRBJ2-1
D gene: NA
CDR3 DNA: TGTGCCAGCAGTTTCCAAGGCCCGCCCCCGACTGGGGGGACGGAGTTCTTC
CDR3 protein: CASSFQGPPPTGGTEFF

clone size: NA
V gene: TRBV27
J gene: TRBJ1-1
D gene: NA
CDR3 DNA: TGTGCCAGCAGTTTAAGGAGGGTAAACACTGAAGCTTTCTTT
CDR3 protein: CASSLRRVNTEAFF

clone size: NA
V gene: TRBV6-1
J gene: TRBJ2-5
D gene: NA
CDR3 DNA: TGTGCCAGCAGTGAAGCTGGTAGCGTAAGCACCCAAGAGACCCAGTACTTC
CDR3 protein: CASSEAGSVSTQETQYF

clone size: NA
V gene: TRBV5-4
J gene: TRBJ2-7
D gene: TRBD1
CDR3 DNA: TGTGCCAGCAGCGCCCACAGGGGGCTTAGCGAGCAGTACTTC
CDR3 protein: CASSAHRGLSEQYF

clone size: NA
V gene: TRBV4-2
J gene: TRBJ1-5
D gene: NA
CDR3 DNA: TGTGCCAGCAGCCAAGCTTCAGGGGAACAGCCCCAGCATTTT
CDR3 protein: CASSQASGEQPQHF

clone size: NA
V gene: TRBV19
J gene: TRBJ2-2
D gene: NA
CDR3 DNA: TGTGCCAGTAGTATAAGCTCGGGGTTTGGCACCGGGGAGCTGTTTTTT
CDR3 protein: CASSISSGFGTGELFF

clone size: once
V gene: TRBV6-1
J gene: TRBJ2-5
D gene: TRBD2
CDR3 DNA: TGTGCCAGCAGTGAACTAGCGGGCCAAGAGACCCAGTACTTC
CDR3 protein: CASSELAGQETQYF

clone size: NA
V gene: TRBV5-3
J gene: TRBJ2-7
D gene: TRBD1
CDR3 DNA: TGTGCCAGAAGCCAGGGACAGGGGGTGACTAGCTGGCGCTACGAGCAGTACTTC
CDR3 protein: CARSQGQGVTSWRYEQYF

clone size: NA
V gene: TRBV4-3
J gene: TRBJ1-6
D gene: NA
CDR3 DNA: TGCGCCAGCAGCCAAGATTTCGGTCGGAGCTCCTATAATTCACCCCTCCACTTT
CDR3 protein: CASSQDFGRSSYNSPLHF

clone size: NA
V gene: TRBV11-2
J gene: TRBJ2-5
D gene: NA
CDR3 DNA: TGTGCCAGCAGCCTCCCGGGCCAAGAGACCCAGTACTTC
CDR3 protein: CASSLPGQETQYF

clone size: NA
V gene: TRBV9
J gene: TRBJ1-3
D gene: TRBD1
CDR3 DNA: TGTGCCAGCAGCCCGGAACACAGGGGGGCTGGAAACACCATATATTTT
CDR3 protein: CASSPEHRGAGNTIYF

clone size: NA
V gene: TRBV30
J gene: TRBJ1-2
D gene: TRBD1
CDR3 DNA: TGTGCCTGGAGAGGGACAGGGGCCTATGGCTACACCTTC
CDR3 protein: CAWRGTGAYGYTF

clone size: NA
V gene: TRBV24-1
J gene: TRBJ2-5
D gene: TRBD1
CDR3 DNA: TGTGCCACCAGTGACCCCGGGACAGGCGGGGAGACCCAGTACTTC
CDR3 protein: CATSDPGTGGETQYF

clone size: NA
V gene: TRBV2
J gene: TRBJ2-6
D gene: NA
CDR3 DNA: TGTGCCAGCACCAGGGTTGGGGCCAACGTCCTGACTTTC
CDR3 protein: CASTRVGANVLTF

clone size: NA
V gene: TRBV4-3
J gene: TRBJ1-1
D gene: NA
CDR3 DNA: TGCGCCAGCAGCCAAGAACAGCGGTATTACCCTGAAGCTTTCTTT
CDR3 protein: CASSQEQRYYPEAFF

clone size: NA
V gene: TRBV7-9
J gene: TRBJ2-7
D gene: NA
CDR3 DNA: TGTGCCAGCAGCTTGACGGACAGGTGGGAGGTGGAGCAGTACTTC
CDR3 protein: CASSLTDRWEVEQYF

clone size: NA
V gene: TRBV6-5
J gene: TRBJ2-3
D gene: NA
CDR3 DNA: TGTGCCAGCAAAGCGGTTAGCACAGATACGCAGTATTTT
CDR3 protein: CASKAVSTDTQYF

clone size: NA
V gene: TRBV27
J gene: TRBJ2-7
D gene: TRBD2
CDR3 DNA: TGTGCCAGCAGTTTGGGGGGAGGGTTCTACGAGCAGTACTTC
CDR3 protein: CASSLGGGFYEQYF

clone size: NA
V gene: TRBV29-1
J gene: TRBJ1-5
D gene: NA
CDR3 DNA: TGCAGCGGTAACTTCCGGGACACCCATAGCAATCAGCCCCAGCATTTT
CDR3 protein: CSGNFRDTHSNQPQHF

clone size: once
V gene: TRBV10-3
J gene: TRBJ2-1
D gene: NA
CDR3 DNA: TGTGCCATCAGTGAGTCAGGAGCCGTCTACAATGAGCAGTTCTTC
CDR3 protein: CAISESGAVYNEQFF

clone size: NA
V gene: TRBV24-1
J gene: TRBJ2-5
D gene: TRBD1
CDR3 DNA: TGTGCCACCAGTGACCTTCGGACAGGGGATTCGTCAGAGACCCAGTACTTC
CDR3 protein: CATSDLRTGDSSETQYF

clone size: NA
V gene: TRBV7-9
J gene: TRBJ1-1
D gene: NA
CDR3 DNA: TGTGCCAGCAGAACCAACCTGCTGGGGGGCACTGAAGCTTTCTTT
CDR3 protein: CASRTNLLGGTEAFF

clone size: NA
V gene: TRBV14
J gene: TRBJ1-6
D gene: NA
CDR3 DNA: TGTGCCAGCAGCCAATCACCTCCGGGTCTGAGCTCCTATAATTCACCCCTCCACTTT
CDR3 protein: CASSQSPPGLSSYNSPLHF

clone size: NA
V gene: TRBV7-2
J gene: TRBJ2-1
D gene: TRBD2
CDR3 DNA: TGTGCCAGCAGCCCCGGCCGCGGCGGGAGCTCCTACAATGAGCAGTTCTTC
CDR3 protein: CASSPGRGGSSYNEQFF

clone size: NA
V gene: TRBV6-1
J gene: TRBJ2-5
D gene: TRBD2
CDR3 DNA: TGTGCCAGCGCAGCGGGACGGGAGACCCAGTACTTC
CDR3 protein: CASAAGRETQYF

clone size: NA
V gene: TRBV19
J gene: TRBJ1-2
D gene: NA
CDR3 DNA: TGTGCCAGTAGGTCGCCCGCTCCACAGGGTTTCTATGGCTACACCTTC
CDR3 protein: CASRSPAPQGFYGYTF

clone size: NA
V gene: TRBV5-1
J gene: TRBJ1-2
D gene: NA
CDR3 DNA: TGCGCCAGCAGCGCGGACGGAGGCTATGGCTACACCTTC
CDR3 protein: CASSADGGYGYTF

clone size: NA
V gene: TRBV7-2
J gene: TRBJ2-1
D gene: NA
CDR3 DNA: TGTGCCAGCAGCTTAGAGTTTCGGGTAAATGAGCAGTTCTTC
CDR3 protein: CASSLEFRVNEQFF

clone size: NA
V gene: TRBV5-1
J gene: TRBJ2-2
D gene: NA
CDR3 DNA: TGCGCCAGCAGCTTTTCGGCAGGGGCCGGGGAGCTGTTTTTT
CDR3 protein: CASSFSAGAGELFF

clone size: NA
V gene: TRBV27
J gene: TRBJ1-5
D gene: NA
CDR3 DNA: TGTGCCAGCAGTTACAGGGTGACGGAGCCCCAGCATTTT
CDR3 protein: CASSYRVTEPQHF

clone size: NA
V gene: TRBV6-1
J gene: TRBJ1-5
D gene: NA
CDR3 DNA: TGTGCCAGCAGTGGGAACCGACTAAGGGGGAGGGCTTCACATCAGCCCCAGCATTTT
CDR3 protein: CASSGNRLRGRASHQPQHF

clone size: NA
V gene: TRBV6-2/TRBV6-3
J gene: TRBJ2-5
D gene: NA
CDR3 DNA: TGTGCCAGCAGTTACGATGGGAGAAGTCGGGAGACCCAGTACTTC
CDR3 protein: CASSYDGRSRETQYF

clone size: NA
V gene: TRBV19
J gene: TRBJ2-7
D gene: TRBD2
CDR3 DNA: TGTGCCAGTAGTGCCGGGACTAGCGGGAGGAGTTACTACGAGCAGTACTTC
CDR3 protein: CASSAGTSGRSYYEQYF

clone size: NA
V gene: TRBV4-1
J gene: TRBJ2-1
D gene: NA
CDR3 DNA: TGCGCCAGCAGCCGGACTCCCAATGAGCAGTTCTTC
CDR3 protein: CASSRTPNEQFF

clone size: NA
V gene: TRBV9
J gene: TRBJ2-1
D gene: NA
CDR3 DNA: TGTGCCAGCAGCGTAGCGGCAGGGTTGGGCTATGAGCAGTTCTTC
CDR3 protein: CASSVAAGLGYEQFF

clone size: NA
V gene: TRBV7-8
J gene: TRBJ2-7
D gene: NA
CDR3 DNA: TGTGCCAGCAGCTTAGGACAGGGGACACATAGCGGGTTATACGAGCAGTACTTC
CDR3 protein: CASSLGQGTHSGLYEQYF

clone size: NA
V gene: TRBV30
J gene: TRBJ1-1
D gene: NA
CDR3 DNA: TGTGCCTGGAGTAGGTGGGGGGGGCAGTCGAACACTGAAGCTTTCTTT
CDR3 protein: CAWSRWGGQSNTEAFF

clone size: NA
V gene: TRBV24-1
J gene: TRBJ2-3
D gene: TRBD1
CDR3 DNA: TGTGCCACCAGTGATGCCGGGACAGGGGGTTTCGATACGCAGTATTTT
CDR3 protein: CATSDAGTGGFDTQYF

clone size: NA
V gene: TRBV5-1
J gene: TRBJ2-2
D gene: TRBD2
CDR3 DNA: TGCGCCAGTTCTCCGGGAGGGCCCCTGTACACCGGGGAGCTGTTTTTT
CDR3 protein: CASSPGGPLYTGELFF

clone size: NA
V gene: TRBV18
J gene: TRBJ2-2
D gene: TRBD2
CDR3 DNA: TGTGCCAGCTCACCACAGCGGGAGGCGAACACCGGGGAGCTGTTTTTT
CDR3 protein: CASSPQREANTGELFF

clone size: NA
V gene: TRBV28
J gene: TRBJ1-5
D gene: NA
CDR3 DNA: TGTGCCAGCAGACCAACACAGAATCAGCCCCAGCATTTT
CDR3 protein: CASRPTQNQPQHF

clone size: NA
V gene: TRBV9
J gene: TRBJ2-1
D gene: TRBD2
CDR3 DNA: TGTGCCAGCAGCGTAGGGGGCGGGAGCTCCTACAATGAGCAGTTCTTC
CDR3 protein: CASSVGGGSSYNEQFF